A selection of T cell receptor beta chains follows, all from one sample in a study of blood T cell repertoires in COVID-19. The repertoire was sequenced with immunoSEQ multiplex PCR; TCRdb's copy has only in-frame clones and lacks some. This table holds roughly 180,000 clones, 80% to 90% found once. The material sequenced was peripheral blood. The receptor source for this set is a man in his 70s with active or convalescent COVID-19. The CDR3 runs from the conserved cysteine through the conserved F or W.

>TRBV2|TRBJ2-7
CASSGQTYEQYF
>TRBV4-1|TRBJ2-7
CASSRQLAGENEQYF
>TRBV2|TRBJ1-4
CASSFAGKLFF
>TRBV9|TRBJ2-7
CASSVDTGSFYEQYF
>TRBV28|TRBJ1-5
CATQGAAQPQHF
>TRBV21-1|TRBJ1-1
CASSRGDRGDTEAFF
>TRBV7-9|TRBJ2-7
CASSHKPGLAGAYEQYF
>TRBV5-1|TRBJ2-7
CASSSGLAATTYEQYF
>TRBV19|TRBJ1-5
CASSPAGGTNQPQHF
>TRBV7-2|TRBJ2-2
CASSSWDSSRAGELFF
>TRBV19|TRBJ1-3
CASMSESYGNTIYF
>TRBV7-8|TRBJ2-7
CASSLLTSARRLSSYEQYF
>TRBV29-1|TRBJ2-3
CSGGGRSTDTQYF
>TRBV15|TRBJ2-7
CATSRRVSGNEQYF
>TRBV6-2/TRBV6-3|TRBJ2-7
CASSTGTGGEQYF
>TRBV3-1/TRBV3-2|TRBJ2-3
CASSQGRDTQYF
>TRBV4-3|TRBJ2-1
CASSQAPSGGYNEQFF
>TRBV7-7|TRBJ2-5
CASSLGEGVTQYF
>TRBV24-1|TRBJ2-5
CATSEGAGIETQYF
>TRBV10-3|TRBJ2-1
CAIQLSGQGYNEQFF
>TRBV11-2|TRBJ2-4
CASRTTGLRGSAKNIQYF
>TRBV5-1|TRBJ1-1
CASSLQGLDTEAFF